The source of this T cell receptor (beta chain) is a study of graft-versus-host responses after intestinal transplantation. Turning to the study itself: Recipients had multivisceral, liver-intestinal, or isolated intestinal transplants. Each patient got anti-thymocyte globulin induction, then tacrolimus and steroids for about 3 years.

Germline V lookup: CDR1 SGHAT, CDR2 FQNNGV. The V and J ends lost 3 bases and 1 base, in that order; junction bases with no gene match: 11. The CDR3 contains 19 residues. The study, taken as a whole, reports: Patients with graft-donor T cell macrochimerism had high graft-versus-host to host-versus-graft clonal ratios in allografts. GvH clones were found in recipient marrow; some appeared first in ileum or blood.

Regarding this clone: Its cognate antigen is unknown.

TCRdb's table, derived via immunoSEQ multiplex PCR, lists solely in-frame clones and lacks some. The data show 50,000 to 75,000 clones, around 93% seen once. The origin of this receptor is a human donor who was the organ donor for an intestinal transplant. The rearrangement uses TRBV11-2 and TRBJ2-3; 12 bases map to TRBD2. Material: unstimulated CD4+ T cells sorted from spleen or lymph node cells, obtained before transplant. Here the CDR3 DNA reads TGTGCCAGCAGCTTCATCTCTATCCTAGCGGGGGGGGGCACAGATACGCAGTATTTT. It encodes CASSFISILAGGGTDTQYF.